This T cell receptor beta chain originates from a study of blood T cell repertoires in COVID-19. Deletions cut 1 base from V and 3 bases from J, with 16 bases between. The CDR3 has 17 amino acids. In germline, CDR1 is SGHDT, CDR2 YYEEEE. Generated by immunoSEQ multiplex PCR, the TCRdb table keeps only in-frame clones and is missing some. The table includes 140,000 or so clones, over 65% detected once. The receptor comes from a man over 45 with acute or convalescent COVID-19. The chain has TRBV5-6 and TRBJ2-2; the D gene is possibly TRBD1 (6 bases). The sequenced material came from peripheral blood. CDR3 nucleotides: TGTGCCAGCAGCTTGAGACTTACAGGGTCGGACACCGGGGAGCTGTTTTTT. Protein: CASSLRLTGSDTGELFF.